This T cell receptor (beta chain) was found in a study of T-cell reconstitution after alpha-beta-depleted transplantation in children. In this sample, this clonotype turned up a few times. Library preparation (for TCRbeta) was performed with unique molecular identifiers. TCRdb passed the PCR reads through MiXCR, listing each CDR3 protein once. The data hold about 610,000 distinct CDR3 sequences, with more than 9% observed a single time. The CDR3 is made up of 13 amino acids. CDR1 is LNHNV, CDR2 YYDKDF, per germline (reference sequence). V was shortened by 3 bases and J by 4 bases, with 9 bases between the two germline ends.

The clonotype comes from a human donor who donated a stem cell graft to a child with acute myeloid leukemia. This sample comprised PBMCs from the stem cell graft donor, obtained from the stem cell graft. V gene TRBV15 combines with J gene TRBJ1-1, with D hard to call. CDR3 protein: CATSSQLVTEAFF. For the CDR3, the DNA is TGTGCCACCAGCAGTCAGCTAGTCACTGAAGCTTTCTTT.